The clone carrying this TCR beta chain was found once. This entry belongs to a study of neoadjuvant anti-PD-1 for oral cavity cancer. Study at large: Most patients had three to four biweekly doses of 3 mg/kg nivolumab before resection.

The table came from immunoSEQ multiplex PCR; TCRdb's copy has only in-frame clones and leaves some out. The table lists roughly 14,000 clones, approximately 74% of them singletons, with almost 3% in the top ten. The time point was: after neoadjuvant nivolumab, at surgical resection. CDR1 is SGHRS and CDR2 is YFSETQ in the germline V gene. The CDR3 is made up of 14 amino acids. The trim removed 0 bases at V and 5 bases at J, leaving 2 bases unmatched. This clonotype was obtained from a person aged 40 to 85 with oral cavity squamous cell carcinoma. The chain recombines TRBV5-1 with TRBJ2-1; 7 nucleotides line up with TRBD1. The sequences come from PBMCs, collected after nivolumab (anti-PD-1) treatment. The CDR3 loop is CASSLGQGHNEQFF. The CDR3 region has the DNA TGCGCCAGCAGCTTGGGACAGGGCCACAATGAGCAGTTCTTC.